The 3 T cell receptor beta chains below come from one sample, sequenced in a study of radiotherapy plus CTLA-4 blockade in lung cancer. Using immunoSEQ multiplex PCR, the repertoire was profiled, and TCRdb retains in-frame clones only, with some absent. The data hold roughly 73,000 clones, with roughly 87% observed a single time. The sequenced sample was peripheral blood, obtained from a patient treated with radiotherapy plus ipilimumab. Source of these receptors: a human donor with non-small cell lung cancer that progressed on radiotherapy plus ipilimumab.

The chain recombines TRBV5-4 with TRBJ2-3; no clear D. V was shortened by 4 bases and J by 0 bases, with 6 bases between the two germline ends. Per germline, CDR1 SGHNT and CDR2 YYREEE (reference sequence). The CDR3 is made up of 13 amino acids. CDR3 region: CASSGPSTDTQYF. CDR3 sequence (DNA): TGTGCCAGCAGCGGTCCTAGCACAGATACGCAGTATTTT.

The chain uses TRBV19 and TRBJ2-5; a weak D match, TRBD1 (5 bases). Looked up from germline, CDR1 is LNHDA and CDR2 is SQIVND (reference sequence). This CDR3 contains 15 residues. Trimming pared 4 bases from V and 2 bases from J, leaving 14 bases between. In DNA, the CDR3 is TGTGCCAGTAGTAAACTGGAGACAGATCAAGAGACCCAGTACTTC. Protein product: CASSKLETDQETQYF.

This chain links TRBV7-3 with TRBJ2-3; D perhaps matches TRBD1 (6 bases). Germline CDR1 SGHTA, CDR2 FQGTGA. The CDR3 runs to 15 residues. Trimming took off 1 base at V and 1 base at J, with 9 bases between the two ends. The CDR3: CASSLRPGGTDTQYF. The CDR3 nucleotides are TGTGCCAGCAGCTTAAGGCCAGGGGGCACAGATACGCAGTATTTT.